This TCR beta chain was documented in a study of shared clonotypes between healthy human individuals. The genomic DNA of each subset was split evenly across several immunoSEQ plates. The table came from immunoSEQ multiplex PCR; TCRdb's copy has only in-frame clones and leaves some out. The sample has millions of clones, approximately 92% seen once. Points from the study as a whole: Among the subsets, naive ones generally showed larger estimated richness than memory ones.

The sample holds a few counts of this clone. Its antigen is not known. Trimming pared 6 bases from V and 5 bases from J, leaving 10 bases between. The V gene's germline CDR1 is DFQATT and CDR2 SNEGSKA (reference sequence). This CDR3 region has 11 residues. Sequenced input: naive CD4+ T cells sorted from blood. The subset is: CD45RA+ positively selected. This receptor was taken from a man between 18 and 35 years old in good health. The rearrangement joins TRBV20-1 to TRBJ1-1; D uncertain. The CDR3 DNA sequence: TGCAGTGCCACAGCGTTGACTGAAGCTTTCTTT. As protein: CSATALTEAFF.